These T cell receptor beta chains were read from a single sample in a study of type 1 regulatory T cells. What these receptors recognize is not known. One entry per CDR3 protein results from TCRdb running MiXCR on the reads. The profile shows 68,000 or so distinct CDR3 sequences, nearly 50% of them singletons. The sample comprised cultured non-Tr1 T cells, either the whole culture or a sorted T cell fraction (not recorded which). Source of these receptors: a human donor in good health. Both conserved end residues are part of each CDR3.

V	J	CDR3
TRBV6-1	TRBJ2-4	CASSEAANLADVQYF
TRBV7-9	TRBJ1-2	CASSLRDSYGYTF
TRBV28	TRBJ1-6	CASSFGVLEASPLHF
TRBV15	TRBJ1-2	CATSRDRQNYGYTF
TRBV7-2	TRBJ1-5	CASSRLGQPQHF
TRBV7-2	TRBJ2-5	CASRRSRAGASGETQYF
TRBV7-3	TRBJ2-1	CASSLRSGANEQFF
TRBV19	TRBJ1-2	CASSPDRAGGYTF
TRBV12-3/TRBV12-4	TRBJ2-5	CASSFIQGREQETQYF
TRBV2	TRBJ2-6	CASSAVSSGANVLTF
TRBV9	TRBJ2-3	CASSVGPPDTQYF
TRBV5-1	TRBJ1-4	CASSSPGGSEKLFF
TRBV6-5	TRBJ2-7	CASSSAGRSYEQYF
TRBV7-9	TRBJ2-7	CASSPRTVLVQYF
TRBV5-1	TRBJ2-5	CASSLAIPGASGGQQETQYF
TRBV10-3	TRBJ2-5	CAISERRGTGQETQYF
TRBV28	TRBJ2-7	CASSLVSQSYEQYF